A single count supports the clone carrying this TCR beta chain. Its cognate antigen is unknown. This sample stems from a study of Ad26.COV2.S vaccination and SARS-CoV-2 variants. This table comes from immunoSEQ multiplex PCR, and its TCRdb copy is limited to in-frame clones, with some not included. The sample has 350,000 to 550,000 clones; roughly 87% are singletons. Points from the study as a whole: Placebo recipients trailed vaccine recipients in spike-specific TCR breadth.

Treatment indicated: some 20 received Ad26.COV2.S at low or high dose, single or two shots; about five received placebo; per-sample allocation not given. On day 63 after the first injection, vaccine and placebo recipients gave samples. The donor's status was that of an adult aged 18-55 years in Boston. The source material was peripheral blood, sampled in a trial of Ad26.COV2.S vaccine versus placebo. This clonotype originated in a person between 18 and 60 years old who received the Ad26.COV2.S COVID-19 vaccine or a placebo.

The CDR3 loop reads CASSSDRLNNEQFF. The CDR3 DNA follows: TGTGCCAGCAGCTCGGACAGGCTGAACAATGAGCAGTTCTTC. The chain links TRBV5-8 to TRBJ2-1; the match to TRBD1 covers 7 bases. CDR1 is SGHTS and CDR2 is YDEGEE in the germline V gene. The CDR3 runs to 14 residues. Germline trimming cut 3 bases from V and 5 bases from J; bases unmatched to any gene: 5. The full variable domain, in which reference TRBV5-8 and TRBJ2-1 provide the parts outside the CDR3, is EAGVTQSPTHLIKTRGQQATLRCSPISGHTSVYWYQQALGLGLQFLLWYDEGEERNRGNFPPRFSGRQFPNYSSELNVNALELEDSALYLCASSSDRLNNEQFFGPGTRLTVL.